The entry below describes one T cell receptor beta chain. The method was immunoSEQ multiplex PCR; TCRdb's version includes in-frame clones alone and lacks a portion of them. The table includes about 6,000 clones, approximately 68% detected once. This specimen belongs to a study of control samples from healthy donors and cancer patients. The germline CDR1 and CDR2 sequences are MGHRA and YSYEKL. J lost 4 bases, V lost 3 bases, and 6 bases had no gene match. The CDR3 is 16 amino acids. What was sequenced was formalin-fixed, paraffin-embedded tissue. V is TRBV4-1 and J is TRBJ2-2; 9 bases map to TRBD2. This TCR derives from a male donor with melanoma. The DNA for the CDR3 is TGCGCCAGCAGCCACTTAGCGGGAGTGAGCACCGGGGAGCTGTTTTTT. This codes for CASSHLAGVSTGELFF.